This T cell receptor (beta chain) was sequenced in a study of blood T cell repertoires in COVID-19. Recruited during active infection, patients (from Seattle) were subsequently followed longitudinally. This CDR3 is 16 amino acids long. Germline CDR1 SGHTA, CDR2 FQGNSA. Losses at the gene ends were 6 bases for V and 5 bases for J; bases not matched to a gene: 13. Some clones are missing from TCRdb's copy, which holds only in-frame ones; the method was immunoSEQ multiplex PCR. This table has 65,000 or so clones, approximately 88% appearing once. The material sequenced was peripheral blood. This receptor was identified in a man in his thirties or forties with COVID-19, enrolled during active disease. This chain uses TRBV7-2 with TRBJ1-2, with TRBD1 identical over 9 bases. CDR3 bases: TGTGCCAGCAGGGCCGGGACAGGGATTCCTTCATATGGCTACACCTTC. Translation: CASRAGTGIPSYGYTF.